This entry features one T cell receptor beta chain sequence. Its antigen remains unidentified. This sample was included in a study of T cells expressing NK-cell markers. The overall study: Sequencing covered eight donors, seven HCMV-seropositive and one seronegative. Notes on the study in general: Six or seven donors carried dominant NKG2C+ clonotypes that made up roughly 1.0-7.5% of their CD8+ T cells.

The germline V gene has CDR1 SGHDT and CDR2 YYEEEE. This CDR3 has 14 residues. TCRdb reprocessed the 5' RACE reads and keeps a single row for each CDR3 protein, giving no DNA. Listed are about 260,000 distinct CDR3 sequences; around 0.42% falls within the top ten. The rearrangement links TRBV5-6 to TRBJ2-7. The receptor was derived from a man in his late teens or twenties in good health. Sequencing was performed on blood T cells: a sorted CD56 or NKG2C T cell subset, CD4+ or CD8+ T cells, or bulk PBMC T cells (not recorded which). CDR3 in amino acids: CASSLGFRSYEQYF.